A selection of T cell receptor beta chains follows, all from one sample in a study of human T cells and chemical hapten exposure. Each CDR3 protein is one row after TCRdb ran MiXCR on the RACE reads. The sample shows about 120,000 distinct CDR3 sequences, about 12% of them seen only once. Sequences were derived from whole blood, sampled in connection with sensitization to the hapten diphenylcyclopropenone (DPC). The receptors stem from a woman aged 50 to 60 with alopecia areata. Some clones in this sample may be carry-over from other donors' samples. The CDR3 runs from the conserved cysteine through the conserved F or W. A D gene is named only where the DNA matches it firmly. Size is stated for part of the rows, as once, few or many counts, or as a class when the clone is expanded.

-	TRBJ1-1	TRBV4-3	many	CASSQDLEGLTEAFF	TGCGCCAGCAGCCAAGATCTGGAGGGCTTGACTGAAGCTTTCTTT
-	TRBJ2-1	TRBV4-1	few	CASSQAKAGEQFF	TGCGCCAGCAGCCAAGCAAAGGCCGGCGAGCAGTTCTTC
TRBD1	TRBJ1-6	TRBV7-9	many	CASSLLAGGNSPLHF	TGTGCCAGCAGCTTACTGGCAGGGGGGAATTCACCCCTCCACTTT
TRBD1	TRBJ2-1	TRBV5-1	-	CASSRDRDIGEQFF	TGCGCCAGCAGTCGAGACAGGGATATTGGTGAGCAGTTCTTC
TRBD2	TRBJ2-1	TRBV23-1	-	CASSQHRTSGRLNEQFF	TGCGCCAGCAGTCAGCACCGGACTAGCGGGAGGTTAAATGAGCAGTTCTTC
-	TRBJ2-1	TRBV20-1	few	CSARDHIQGNWDNEQFF	TGCAGTGCTAGAGATCATATACAGGGCAATTGGGACAATGAGCAGTTCTTC
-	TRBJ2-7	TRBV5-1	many	CASSLDGAAYEQYF	TGCGCCAGCAGCTTGGATGGGGCCGCCTACGAGCAGTACTTC
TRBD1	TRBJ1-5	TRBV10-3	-	CAISVGQDSQPQHF	TGTGCCATCAGTGTCGGACAGGATAGTCAGCCCCAGCATTTT
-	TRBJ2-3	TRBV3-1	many	CASSRGVPGDTQYF	TGTGCCAGCAGCCGGGGGGTCCCAGGAGATACGCAGTATTTT
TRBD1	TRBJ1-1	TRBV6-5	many	CASSPRQGRTEAFF	TGTGCCAGCAGCCCACGACAGGGTAGGACTGAAGCTTTCTTT
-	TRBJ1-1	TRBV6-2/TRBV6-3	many	CASSYGSPSHREAFF	TGTGCCAGCAGTTACGGGTCCCCAAGCCACCGGGAAGCTTTCTTT
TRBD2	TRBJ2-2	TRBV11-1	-	CASSAAGWNTGELFF	TGTGCCAGCAGCGCAGCGGGGTGGAACACCGGGGAGCTGTTTTTT
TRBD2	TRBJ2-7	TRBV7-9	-	CASSLEAGASYEQYF	TGTGCCAGCAGCCTCGAAGCGGGAGCCTCCTACGAGCAGTACTTC
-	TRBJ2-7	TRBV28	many	CASRSYYEQYF	TGTGCCAGCAGATCTTACTACGAGCAGTACTTC
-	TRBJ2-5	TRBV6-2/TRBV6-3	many	CASRRGGASETQYF	TGTGCCAGCAGAAGGGGAGGTGCGTCGGAGACCCAGTACTTC
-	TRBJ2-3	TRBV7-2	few	CASSPGGSTDTQYF	TGTGCCAGCAGCCCCGGGGGAAGCACAGATACGCAGTATTTT
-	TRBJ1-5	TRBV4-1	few	CASSQGTPDGNQPQHF	TGCGCCAGCAGCCAAGGGACGCCCGATGGCAATCAGCCCCAGCATTTT
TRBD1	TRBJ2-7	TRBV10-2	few	CASVGTGFYEQYF	TGCGCCTCCGTTGGGACAGGGTTCTACGAGCAGTACTTC
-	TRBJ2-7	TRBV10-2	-	CASTSGGEQYF	TGCGCCAGTACAAGCGGTGGCGAGCAGTACTTC
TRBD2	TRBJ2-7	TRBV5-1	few	CASSAGLAGVHEQYF	TGCGCCAGCAGCGCCGGACTAGCGGGAGTACACGAGCAGTACTTC
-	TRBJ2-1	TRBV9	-	CASSLGPDHEQFF	TGTGCCAGCAGCCTCGGGCCCGACCATGAGCAGTTCTTC
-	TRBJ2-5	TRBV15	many	CATSARDRETQYF	TGTGCCACCAGCGCGAGGGACCGAGAGACCCAGTACTTC
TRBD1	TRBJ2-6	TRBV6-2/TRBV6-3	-	CASSARGTGANVLTF	TGTGCCAGCAGTGCCAGGGGGACTGGGGCCAACGTCCTGACTTTC
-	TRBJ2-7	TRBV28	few	CASWEGGPREQYF	TGTGCCAGCTGGGAGGGGGGCCCTAGGGAGCAGTACTTC
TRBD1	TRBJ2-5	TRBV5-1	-	CASSLEQGAKTQYF	TGCGCCAGCAGCTTGGAACAGGGGGCAAAGACCCAGTACTTC
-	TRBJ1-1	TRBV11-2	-	CASSSKSWGGTEAFF	TGTGCCAGCAGCTCCAAATCCTGGGGGGGCACTGAAGCTTTCTTT
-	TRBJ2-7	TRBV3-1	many	CASSQDDSSYEQYF	TGTGCCAGCAGCCAAGATGACAGCTCCTACGAGCAGTACTTC
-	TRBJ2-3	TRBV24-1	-	CATSLSDTQYF	TGTGCCACCAGTCTCTCAGATACGCAGTATTTT
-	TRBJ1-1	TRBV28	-	CASSSAYRRDPDTEAFF	TGTGCCAGCAGTTCTGCCTACCGTCGGGACCCGGACACTGAAGCTTTCTTT
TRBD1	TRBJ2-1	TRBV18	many	CASSPGQTGYEQFF	TGTGCCAGCTCGCCGGGACAGACAGGCTATGAGCAGTTCTTC
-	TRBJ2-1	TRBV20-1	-	CSAMGPREQFF	TGCAGTGCTATGGGACCGCGGGAGCAGTTCTTC
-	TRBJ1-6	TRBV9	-	CASSAGGGASPLHF	TGTGCCAGCAGCGCGGGCGGCGGGGCCTCACCCCTCCACTTT
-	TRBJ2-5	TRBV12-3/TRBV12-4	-	CASSFSEETQYF	TGTGCCAGCAGTTTCTCAGAGGAGACCCAGTACTTC
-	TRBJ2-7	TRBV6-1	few	CASSLQDGQYEQYF	TGTGCCAGCAGTCTGCAAGACGGCCAATACGAGCAGTACTTC
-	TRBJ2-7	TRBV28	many	CASSPAWPHEQYF	TGTGCCAGCAGCCCTGCATGGCCGCACGAGCAGTACTTC
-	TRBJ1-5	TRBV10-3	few	CAISDEGWQPQHF	TGTGCCATCAGTGACGAGGGGTGGCAGCCCCAGCATTTT
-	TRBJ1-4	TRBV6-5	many	CASSYSIVTGTSEKLFF	TGTGCCAGCAGTTACTCGATTGTTACGGGGACAAGTGAAAAACTGTTTTTT
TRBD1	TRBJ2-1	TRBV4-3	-	CASSAPGQYNEQFF	TGCGCCAGCAGCGCTCCGGGACAGTACAATGAGCAGTTCTTC
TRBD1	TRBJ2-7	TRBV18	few	CASSSTGGTGSYEQYF	TGTGCCAGCTCATCGACCGGAGGGACAGGGAGCTACGAGCAGTACTTC
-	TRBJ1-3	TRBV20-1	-	CSAGSSGNTIYF	TGCAGTGCTGGAAGCTCTGGAAACACCATATATTTT
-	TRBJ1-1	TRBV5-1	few	CASSLETANTEAFF	TGCGCCAGCAGCTTGGAGACGGCGAACACTGAAGCTTTCTTT
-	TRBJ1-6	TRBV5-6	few	CASNHRAGHGNSPLHF	TGTGCCAGCAACCATCGTGCGGGACATGGAAATTCACCCCTCCACTTT
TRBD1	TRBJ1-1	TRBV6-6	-	CASSTDRRGEAFF	TGTGCCAGCAGTACGGACAGGAGGGGTGAAGCTTTCTTT
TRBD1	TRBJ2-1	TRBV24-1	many	CATSDPTGMSYNEQFF	TGTGCCACCAGTGATCCGACAGGGATGAGCTACAATGAGCAGTTCTTC
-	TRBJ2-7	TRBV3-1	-	CASSQTGEGEQYF	TGTGCCAGCAGCCAAACTGGAGAGGGCGAGCAGTACTTC
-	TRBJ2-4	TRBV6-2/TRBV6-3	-	CASTLKRGGLNSLAKNIQYF	TGTGCCAGCACTCTAAAGAGGGGGGGCCTCAACTCCCTGGCCAAAAACATTCAGTACTTC
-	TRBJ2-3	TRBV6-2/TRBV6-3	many	CASSYPKGSASPRADTQYF	TGTGCCAGCAGTTACCCGAAGGGGTCCGCGTCTCCAAGGGCAGATACGCAGTATTTT
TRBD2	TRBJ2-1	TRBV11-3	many	CASSLTSGAYNEQFF	TGTGCCAGCAGCTTAACTAGCGGGGCCTACAATGAGCAGTTCTTC
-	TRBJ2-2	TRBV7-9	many	CASSSRIFTGELFF	TGTGCCAGCAGCTCCCGAATTTTCACCGGGGAGCTGTTTTTT
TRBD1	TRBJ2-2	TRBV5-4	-	CASSYLGQGNTGELFF	TGTGCCAGCAGCTACCTGGGACAGGGTAACACCGGGGAGCTGTTTTTT
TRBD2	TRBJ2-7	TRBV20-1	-	CSARRELHEQYF	TGCAGTGCTCGGCGGGAGTTACACGAGCAGTACTTC
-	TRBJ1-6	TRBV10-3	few	CAISELIPGSSYNSPLHF	TGTGCCATCAGTGAGCTGATCCCGGGCAGCTCCTATAATTCACCCCTCCACTTT
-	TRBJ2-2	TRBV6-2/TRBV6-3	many	CASSYAGATGELFF	TGTGCCAGCAGTTACGCCGGGGCCACCGGGGAGCTGTTTTTT
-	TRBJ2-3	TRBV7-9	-	CASSFSTATDTQYF	TGTGCCAGCAGCTTTTCTACAGCTACAGATACGCAGTATTTT